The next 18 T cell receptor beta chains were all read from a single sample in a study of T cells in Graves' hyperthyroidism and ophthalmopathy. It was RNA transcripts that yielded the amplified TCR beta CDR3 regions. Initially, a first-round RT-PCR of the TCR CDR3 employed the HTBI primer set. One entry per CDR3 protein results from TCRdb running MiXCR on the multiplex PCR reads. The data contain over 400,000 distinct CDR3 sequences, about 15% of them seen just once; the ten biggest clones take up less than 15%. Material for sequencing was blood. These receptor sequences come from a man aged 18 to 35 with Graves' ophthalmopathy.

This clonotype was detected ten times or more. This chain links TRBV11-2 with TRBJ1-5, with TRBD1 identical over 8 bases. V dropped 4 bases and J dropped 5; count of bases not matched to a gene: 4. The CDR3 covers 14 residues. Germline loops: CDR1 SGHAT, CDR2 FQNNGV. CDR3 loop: CASSSGQEYQPQHF. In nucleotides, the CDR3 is TGTGCCAGCAGCTCGGGACAGGAGTATCAGCCCCAGCATTTT. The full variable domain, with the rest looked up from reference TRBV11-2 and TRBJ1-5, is EAGVAQSPRYKIIEKRQSVAFWCNPISGHATLYWYQQILGQGPKLLIQFQNNGVVDDSQLPKDRFSAERLKGVDSTLKIQPAKLEDSAVYLCASSSGQEYQPQHFGDGTRLSIL.

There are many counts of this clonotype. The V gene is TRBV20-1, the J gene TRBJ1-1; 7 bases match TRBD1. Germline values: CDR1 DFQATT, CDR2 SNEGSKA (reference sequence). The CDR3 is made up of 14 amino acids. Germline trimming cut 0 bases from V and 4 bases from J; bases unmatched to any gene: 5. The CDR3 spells CSARDTGASTEAFF. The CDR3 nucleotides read TGCAGTGCTAGAGATACAGGGGCGAGCACTGAAGCTTTCTTT.

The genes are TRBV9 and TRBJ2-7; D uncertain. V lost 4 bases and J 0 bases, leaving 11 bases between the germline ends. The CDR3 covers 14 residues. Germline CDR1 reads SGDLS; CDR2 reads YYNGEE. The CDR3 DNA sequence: TGTGCCAGCAGCACAAGACATACCTCCTACGAGCAGTACTTC. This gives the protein CASSTRHTSYEQYF.

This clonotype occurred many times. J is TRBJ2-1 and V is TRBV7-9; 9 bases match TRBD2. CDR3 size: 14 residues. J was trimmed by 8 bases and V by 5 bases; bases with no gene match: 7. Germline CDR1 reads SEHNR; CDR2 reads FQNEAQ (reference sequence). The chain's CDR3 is CASSASGRLDEQFF. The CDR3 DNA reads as TGTGCCAGCAGCGCGAGCGGGAGGTTGGATGAGCAGTTCTTC.

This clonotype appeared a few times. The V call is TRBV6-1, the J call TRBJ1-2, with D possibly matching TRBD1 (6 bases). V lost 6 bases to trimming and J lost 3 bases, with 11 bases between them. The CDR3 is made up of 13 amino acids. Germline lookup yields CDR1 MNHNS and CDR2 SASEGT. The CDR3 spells CASRRQGYYGYTF. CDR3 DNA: TGTGCCAGCAGGCGGCAGGGGTACTATGGCTACACCTTC.

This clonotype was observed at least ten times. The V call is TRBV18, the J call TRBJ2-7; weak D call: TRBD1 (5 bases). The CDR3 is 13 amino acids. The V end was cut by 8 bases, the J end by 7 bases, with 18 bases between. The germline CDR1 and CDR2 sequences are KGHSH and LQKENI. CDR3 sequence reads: CASAIAWGVEQYF. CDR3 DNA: TGTGCCAGCGCCATTGCCTGGGGCGTTGAGCAGTACTTC.

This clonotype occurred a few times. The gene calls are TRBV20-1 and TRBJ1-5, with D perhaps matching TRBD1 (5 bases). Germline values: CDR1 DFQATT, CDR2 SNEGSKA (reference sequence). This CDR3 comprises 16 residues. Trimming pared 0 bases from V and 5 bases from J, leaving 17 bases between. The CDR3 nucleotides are TGCAGTGCTAGAGATTCCCGGCAGGGAGGGGATCAGCCCCAGCATTTT. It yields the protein CSARDSRQGGDQPQHF.

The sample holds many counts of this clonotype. The DNA of the CDR3 is TGTGCCTGGAGCGCCCCCGGTCACAATGAGCAGTTCTTC. It yields the protein CAWSAPGHNEQFF. This chain uses TRBV30 with TRBJ2-1; unclear D gene. The CDR3 covers 13 residues. Trimming left V 3 bases short and J 5 bases short, with 11 bases between. Per the germline V gene, CDR1 is GTSNPN and CDR2 is SVGIG (reference sequence).

The CDR3 protein is CASSEFGGASSEAFF. The DNA of the CDR3 is TGTGCCAGCAGTGAATTTGGGGGGGCTAGCTCTGAAGCTTTCTTT. The chain combines TRBV25-1 with TRBJ1-1, with a possible D match to TRBD1 (6 bases). Germline-derived CDR1 and CDR2 are MGHDK and SYGVNS. Trimming took 1 base from V and 6 from J, leaving 15 bases between them. CDR3 size: 15 residues.

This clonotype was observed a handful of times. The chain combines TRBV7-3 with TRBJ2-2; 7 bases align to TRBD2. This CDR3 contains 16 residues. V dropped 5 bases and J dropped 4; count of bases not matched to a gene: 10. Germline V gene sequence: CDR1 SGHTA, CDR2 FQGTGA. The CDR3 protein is CASSPTGGEVTGELFF. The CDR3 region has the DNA TGTGCCAGCAGCCCAACGGGGGGAGAGGTCACCGGGGAGCTGTTTTTT.

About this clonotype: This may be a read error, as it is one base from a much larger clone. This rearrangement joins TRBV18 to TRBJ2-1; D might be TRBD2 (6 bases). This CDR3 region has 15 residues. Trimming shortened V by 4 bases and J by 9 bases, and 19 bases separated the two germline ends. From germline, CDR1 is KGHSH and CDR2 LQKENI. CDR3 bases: TGTGCCAGCTCACGTGTAACCCTAGCGAGAGGTGAGCAGTTCTTC. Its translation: CASSRVTLARGEQFF.

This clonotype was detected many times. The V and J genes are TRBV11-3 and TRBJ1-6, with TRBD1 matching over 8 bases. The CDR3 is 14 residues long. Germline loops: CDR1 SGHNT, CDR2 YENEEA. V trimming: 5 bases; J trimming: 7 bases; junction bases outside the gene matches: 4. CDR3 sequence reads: CASSTRTGNSPLHF. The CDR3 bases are TGTGCCAGCAGCACACGGACAGGGAATTCACCCCTCCACTTT.

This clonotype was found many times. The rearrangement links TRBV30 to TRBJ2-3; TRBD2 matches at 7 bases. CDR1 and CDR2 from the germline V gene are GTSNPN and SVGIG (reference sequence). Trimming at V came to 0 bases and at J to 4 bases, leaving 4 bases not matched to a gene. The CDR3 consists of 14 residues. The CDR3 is CAWSVTSFADTQYF. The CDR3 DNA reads TGTGCCTGGAGTGTGACTAGCTTCGCAGATACGCAGTATTTT.

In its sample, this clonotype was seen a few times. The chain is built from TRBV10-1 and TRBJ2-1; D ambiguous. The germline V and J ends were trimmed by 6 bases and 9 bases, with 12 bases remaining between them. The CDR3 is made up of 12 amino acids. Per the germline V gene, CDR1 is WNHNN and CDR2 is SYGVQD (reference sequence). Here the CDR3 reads CASSSYLGEQFF. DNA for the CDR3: TGCGCCAGCAGCTCTTATTTGGGTGAGCAGTTCTTC.

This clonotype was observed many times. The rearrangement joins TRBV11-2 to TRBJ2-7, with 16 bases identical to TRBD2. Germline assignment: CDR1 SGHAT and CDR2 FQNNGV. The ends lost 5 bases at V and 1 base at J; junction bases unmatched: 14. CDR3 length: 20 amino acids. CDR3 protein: CASSLSPPGLAGGGSYEQYF. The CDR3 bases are TGTGCCAGCAGCCTGTCCCCTCCGGGACTAGCGGGAGGGGGTTCCTACGAGCAGTACTTC.

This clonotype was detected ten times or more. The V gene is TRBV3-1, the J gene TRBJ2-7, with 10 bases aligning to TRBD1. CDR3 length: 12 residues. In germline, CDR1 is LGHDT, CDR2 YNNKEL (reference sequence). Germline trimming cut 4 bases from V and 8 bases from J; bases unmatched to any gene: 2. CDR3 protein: CASSRDRGQQYF. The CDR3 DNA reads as TGTGCCAGCAGCCGGGACAGGGGCCAGCAGTACTTC.

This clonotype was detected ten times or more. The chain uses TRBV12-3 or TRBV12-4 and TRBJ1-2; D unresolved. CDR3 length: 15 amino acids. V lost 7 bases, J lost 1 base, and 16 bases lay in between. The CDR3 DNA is TGTGCCAGCATATCCTTCCCGACGGTTAACTATGGCTACACCTTC. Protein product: CASISFPTVNYGYTF.

This CDR3 reads CASSEAPQGAGYNEQFF. DNA for the CDR3: TGTGCCAGCAGTGAAGCTCCACAGGGGGCGGGCTACAATGAGCAGTTCTTC. The V and J genes are TRBV6-1 and TRBJ2-1, with 9 bases matching TRBD1. Unmatched junction bases numbered 6, after V lost 0 bases and J lost 3 bases. Germline assignment: CDR1 MNHNS and CDR2 SASEGT. The CDR3 runs 17 residues.